This TCR beta chain was sequenced during a study of blood T cell repertoires in COVID-19. Per the germline V gene, CDR1 is SGHRS and CDR2 is YFSETQ. V was pared by 1 base and J by 2 bases, with 12 bases between. There are 15 residues in the CDR3. Sequencing was performed with immunoSEQ multiplex PCR; in TCRdb, only in-frame clones are kept and a portion is missing. Among 120,000 or so clones listed, roughly 80% were seen once. The sample consisted of peripheral blood. The J gene is TRBJ2-5, the V gene TRBV5-1, with a possible D match to TRBD2 (6 bases). The sequence derives from a man in his 70s with acute or convalescent COVID-19. Here the CDR3 reads CASSLFWGLQETQYF. DNA of the CDR3: TGCGCCAGCAGCTTGTTCTGGGGACTTCAAGAGACCCAGTACTTC.